What follows are 20 T cell receptor beta chains derived from one specimen sequenced in a study of cytomegalovirus exposure and HLA in healthy donors. PCR used 60 Vbeta primers and 13 Jbeta primers. TCRdb's table, derived via immunoSEQ multiplex PCR, lists solely in-frame clones and lacks some. Here the sample spans tens of thousands of clones, 75% to 80% being singletons. Sample: PBMCs. All receptors derive from a man aged 35 to 55 in good health and CMV-seronegative.

The chain employs TRBV6-5 and TRBJ2-1, with 7 bases aligning to TRBD2. V lost 1 base to trimming and J lost 8 bases; unmatched junction nucleotides: 11. This CDR3 spans 16 amino acids. Germline CDR1 is MNHEY and CDR2 is SVGAGI. In DNA, the CDR3 is TGTGCCAGCAGTTACTTCAAGTGGGAGGGCCCGGATGAGCAGTTCTTC. This translates into CASSYFKWEGPDEQFF.

The chain recombines TRBV9 with TRBJ2-3, with a weak D call TRBD1 (6 bases). The CDR3 contains 13 residues. In germline, CDR1 is SGDLS, CDR2 YYNGEE. V was pared by 3 bases and J by 6 bases, with 11 bases between. Here the CDR3 reads CASSEDSADTQYF. The CDR3 bases are TGTGCCAGCAGCGAGGACAGTGCGGATACGCAGTATTTT.

The chain carries TRBV27 and TRBJ2-7; 11 bases are shared with TRBD2. V was pared by 1 base and J by 4 bases, with 6 bases of the junction left unmatched. CDR1 is MNHEY, CDR2 SMNVEV, per germline (reference sequence). This CDR3 spans 16 amino acids. The chain's CDR3 is CASSLWLTSGTYEQYF. The CDR3 region has the DNA TGTGCCAGCAGTTTATGGTTGACTAGCGGGACGTACGAGCAGTACTTC.

This chain links TRBV9 with TRBJ2-7; D might be TRBD2 (5 bases). The CDR3 runs to 16 residues. The germline CDR1 and CDR2 sequences are SGDLS and YYNGEE. The V end lost 1 base, the J end lost 4 bases, and 18 bases lay between the germline ends. The CDR3 nucleotides are TGTGCCAGCAGCGTAAGCTCCCTCTCGAGGGATTACGAGCAGTACTTC. Encoded protein: CASSVSSLSRDYEQYF.

The chain carries TRBV7-7 and TRBJ2-2; TRBD2 agrees at 9 bases. Germline CDR1 SSHAT, CDR2 FNYEAQ (reference sequence). There are 15 residues in the CDR3. The CDR3 reads CASSSREGSTGELFF. In DNA, the CDR3 is TGTGCTAGCTCGTCGCGGGAGGGTAGCACCGGGGAGCTGTTTTTT.

The chain employs TRBV27 and TRBJ1-5; D gene uncertain. The CDR3 consists of 13 residues. V lost 6 bases and J 7 bases, leaving 13 bases between the germline ends. Germline loops: CDR1 MNHEY, CDR2 SMNVEV (reference sequence). CDR3 amino acids: CASRNGVQQPQHF. CDR3 in DNA: TGTGCCAGCAGAAACGGGGTACAACAGCCCCAGCATTTT.

There are a few counts of this clone. This rearrangement joins TRBV6-5 to TRBJ2-7; the D gene is possibly TRBD2 (6 bases). V gave up 5 bases and J gave up 0 bases, with 11 bases separating them. Per the germline V gene, CDR1 is MNHEY and CDR2 is SVGAGI. The CDR3 covers 14 residues. In nucleotides, the CDR3 is TGTGCCAGCAGTCGAGAGCGGGCCTCCTACGAGCAGTACTTC. The encoded protein is CASSRERASYEQYF.

This chain uses TRBV4-3 with TRBJ2-1, with TRBD2 matching over 12 bases. The germline gives CDR1 LGHNA, CDR2 YSLEER. The junction had 5 bases not matched to a gene; V was cut back by 1 base and J by 10 bases. The CDR3 runs to 15 residues. The CDR3 sequence is CASSQGSLAGGEQFF. For the CDR3, the DNA is TGCGCCAGCAGCCAAGGCAGCCTAGCGGGAGGGGAGCAGTTCTTC.

The chain links TRBV18 to TRBJ2-3; TRBD2 agrees at 7 bases. This CDR3 has 15 amino acids. From germline, CDR1 is KGHSH and CDR2 LQKENI. V shed 0 bases and J 4 bases; nucleotides not matched to a gene: 4. This chain's CDR3 is CASSPPGGPSDTQYF. The CDR3 DNA reads as TGTGCCAGCTCACCACCGGGAGGGCCGTCAGATACGCAGTATTTT.

The gene calls are TRBV4-1 and TRBJ2-1; the match to TRBD1 covers 7 bases. The J segment lost 4 bases and the V segment lost 6 bases, leaving 9 bases of the junction unmatched. CDR1 is MGHRA, CDR2 YSYEKL, per germline. This CDR3 contains 15 residues. DNA for the CDR3: TGCGCCAGCAGTTCCCGGGACAGCGTTTACAATGAGCAGTTCTTC. Amino acid sequence: CASSSRDSVYNEQFF.

The chain employs TRBV5-1 and TRBJ2-1; TRBD2 matches 7 bases. Unmatched junction bases numbered 7, after V lost 4 bases and J lost 0 bases. The length of the CDR3 is 16 residues. From germline, CDR1 is SGHRS and CDR2 YFSETQ. The CDR3 sequence: CASSDAAGRSYNEQFF. CDR3 in DNA: TGCGCCAGCAGCGACGCAGCGGGGCGCTCCTACAATGAGCAGTTCTTC.

The rearrangement joins TRBV7-2 to TRBJ2-2; 8 bases are a match to TRBD1. The CDR3 totals 13 residues. Germline V gene data show CDR1 as SGHTA and CDR2 as FQGNSA. V lost 5 bases and J lost 6; bases outside the gene matches: 2. CDR3 loop: CASSLTGAGELFF. Here the CDR3 DNA reads TGTGCCAGCAGCCTGACAGGGGCCGGGGAGCTGTTTTTT.

The chain couples TRBV19 to TRBJ2-3; 10 nucleotides align to TRBD1. Germline assignment: CDR1 LNHDA and CDR2 SQIVND (reference sequence). This CDR3 has 15 amino acids. V lost 4 bases, J lost 1 base, and 2 bases stayed unmatched. As DNA, the CDR3 is TGTGCCAGTAGTAAGGGGACAGGGGGCACAGATACGCAGTATTTT. Translated, it gives CASSKGTGGTDTQYF. The whole variable domain, remainder taken from reference TRBV19 and TRBJ2-3, is DGGITQSPKYLFRKEGQNVTLSCEQNLNHDAMYWYRQDPGQGLRLIYYSQIVNDFQKGDIAEGYSVSREKKESFPLTVTSAQKNPTAFYLCASSKGTGGTDTQYFGPGTRLTVL.

The rearrangement uses TRBV15 and TRBJ2-3; 7 bases line up with TRBD2. The V gene's germline CDR1 is LNHNV and CDR2 YYDKDF (reference sequence). The CDR3 totals 18 residues. Trimming cost V 0 bases and J 4 bases; bases outside gene matches: 13. The CDR3 loop is CATSRDLGGRAGADTQYF. DNA of the CDR3: TGTGCCACCAGCAGAGATCTAGGAGGGAGGGCGGGCGCAGATACGCAGTATTTT.

This sequence joins TRBV7-3 and TRBJ2-1; 10 bases line up with TRBD1. The CDR3 totals 15 residues. With V trimmed by 5 bases and J by 6 bases, 7 bases remained unmatched. CDR1 is SGHTA and CDR2 is FQGTGA in the germline V gene. The DNA of the CDR3 is TGTGCCAGCAGCGCGGGACAGGGGCTGCTCAATGAGCAGTTCTTC. Translated: CASSAGQGLLNEQFF. The variable domain in full, completed from reference TRBV7-3 and TRBJ2-1, reads GAGVSQTPSNKVTEKGKYVELRCDPISGHTALYWYRQSLGQGPEFLIYFQGTGAADDSGLPNDRFFAVRPEGSVSTLKIQRTERGDSAVYLCASSAGQGLLNEQFFGPGTRLTVL.

This clone was found a few times. The gene calls are TRBV6-5 and TRBJ2-7; D uncertain. With 0 bases removed from V and 0 bases from J, the gap between germline ends came to 6 bases. The germline gives CDR1 MNHEY, CDR2 SVGAGI. The CDR3 loop spans 14 amino acids. DNA of the CDR3: TGTGCCAGCAGTTACTCCGTCCGCTCCTACGAGCAGTACTTC. Its translation is CASSYSVRSYEQYF.

The chain recombines TRBV6-4 with TRBJ1-5; TRBD1 might be the D (5 bases). V was shortened by 5 bases and J by 4 bases, with 12 bases between the two germline ends. Germline V gene sequence: CDR1 MRHNA, CDR2 SNTAGT. This CDR3 spans 14 amino acids. The CDR3 spells CASSMDMGNQPQHF. CDR3 nucleotide sequence: TGTGCCAGCAGTATGGACATGGGTAATCAGCCCCAGCATTTT.

The chain uses TRBV5-1 and TRBJ2-3, with D maybe TRBD1 (6 bases). Deletions cut 4 bases from V and 6 bases from J, with 12 bases between. The CDR3 sequence is 13 residues long. Germline V lookup: CDR1 SGHRS, CDR2 YFSETQ. The CDR3, as DNA: TGCGCCAGCAGCCAAGGGGGTGGGGATACGCAGTATTTT. Translated: CASSQGGGDTQYF.

The J gene is TRBJ2-1, the V gene TRBV6-4, with 7 bases identical to TRBD2. The CDR3 is made up of 15 amino acids. Germline CDR1 and CDR2: MRHNA and SNTAGT. V gave up 2 bases and J gave up 5 bases; unmatched junction bases: 6. The CDR3 is CASSDPRTRNNEQFF. CDR3 sequence (DNA): TGTGCCAGCAGTGACCCAAGGACTAGGAACAATGAGCAGTTCTTC.

V gene TRBV10-3 combines with J gene TRBJ2-3, with TRBD1 identical over 9 bases. The J segment lost 4 bases and the V segment lost 4 bases, leaving 6 bases of the junction unmatched. Germline V gene lookup returns CDR1 ENHRY and CDR2 SYGVKD. The CDR3 runs 15 residues. In DNA form, the CDR3 reads TGTGCCATCAGTGTTCGGACAGGGGCCCCAGATACGCAGTATTTT. As protein: CAISVRTGAPDTQYF.